These 12 T cell receptor beta chains were all obtained from the same sample, sequenced in a study of blood T cell repertoires in COVID-19. Assay used: immunoSEQ multiplex PCR; TCRdb lists only in-frame clones, some missing. Of 400,000 to 550,000 clones listed, around nine tenths are singletons. Source material: peripheral blood. Receptors originate from a woman aged 30 to 39 with acute or convalescent COVID-19.

This clone was picked up a small number of times. The gene calls are TRBV14 and TRBJ1-1; D possibly corresponds to TRBD1 (6 bases). Trimming left V 5 bases short and J 10 bases short, with 23 bases between. This CDR3 is built from 15 residues. The germline gives CDR1 SGHDN, CDR2 FVKESK. CDR3: CASSSSKQGRYAAFF. The CDR3 coding sequence is TGTGCCAGCAGCTCCTCCAAACAGGGCAGGTATGCAGCTTTCTTT.

This chain joins TRBV19 and TRBJ1-1; possibly TRBD1 for D (6 bases). CDR1 and CDR2 (germline): LNHDA, SQIVND (reference sequence). V was clipped by 6 bases and J by 0 bases, with 11 bases between them. The CDR3 runs 14 residues. The CDR3 spells CASREGGMNTEAFF. The CDR3 bases are TGTGCCAGTAGGGAGGGGGGGATGAACACTGAAGCTTTCTTT.

Only one count was recorded for this clone. J is TRBJ2-7 and V is TRBV11-3, with 8 bases aligning to TRBD1. CDR3 length: 13 residues. After removal of 4 bases from V and 6 bases from J, the junction contained 5 bases not matched to a gene. Germline V CDR1 and CDR2: SGHNT, YENEEA. The CDR3 sequence is CASSSQGAGEQYF. CDR3 DNA sequence: TGTGCCAGCAGCTCCCAGGGGGCAGGCGAGCAGTACTTC.

This rearrangement joins TRBV30 to TRBJ2-1; TRBD2 matches 11 bases. This CDR3 region has 14 residues. Germline V lookup: CDR1 GTSNPN, CDR2 SVGIG (reference sequence). The V gene end was trimmed by 8 bases and the J gene end by 7 bases; junction bases not matched to a gene: 10. Here the CDR3 reads CATKRLAGLNEQFF. The DNA of the CDR3 is TGTGCCACGAAAAGACTAGCGGGGCTTAATGAGCAGTTCTTC.

The chain employs TRBV5-1 and TRBJ2-5; TRBD2 might be the D (6 bases). V lost 7 bases, J lost 2 bases, and 15 bases lay in between. Germline V gene data show CDR1 as SGHRS and CDR2 as YFSETQ. CDR3 length equals 14 residues. The CDR3 nucleotides are TGCGCCAGCCGCCTACGGGGGAGGCAAGAGACCCAGTACTTC. This translates into CASRLRGRQETQYF.

This clone was observed a single time. The rearrangement uses TRBV9 and TRBJ2-5; TRBD2 agrees at 14 bases. In germline, CDR1 is SGDLS, CDR2 YYNGEE. V shed 3 bases, J shed 5 bases, and the junction held 18 bases outside the gene matches. The CDR3 has 20 amino acids. The CDR3 nucleotides are TGTGCCAGCAGCGCTGATGATGGGACTAGCGGGGGCCGAACCCGGGAGACCCAGTACTTC. This sequence encodes CASSADDGTSGGRTRETQYF.

Turning to this clone: The same CDR3 also results from other DNA sequences found in this sample. The chain employs TRBV18 and TRBJ1-1; D may be TRBD1 (5 bases). Deletions cut 6 bases from V and 1 base from J, with 9 bases between. The CDR3 consists of 13 residues. Germline-derived CDR1 and CDR2 are KGHSH and LQKENI. CDR3 bases: TGTGCCAGCTCTCCTACAGGGAACACTGAAGCTTTCTTT. Amino acids: CASSPTGNTEAFF. Full variable domain (rest looked up from reference TRBV18 and TRBJ1-1): NAGVMQNPRHLVRRRGQEARLRCSPMKGHSHVYWYRQLPEEGLKFMVYLQKENIIDESGMPKERFSAEFPKEGPSILRIQQVVRGDSAAYFCASSPTGNTEAFFGQGTRLTVV.

The J gene is TRBJ2-5, the V gene TRBV5-6; TRBD1 aligns across 10 bases. J gave up 5 bases and V 4 bases, and 5 bases lay outside the gene matches. Germline CDR1 reads SGHDT; CDR2 reads YYEEEE. The CDR3 contains 14 residues. CDR3 sequence reads: CASSKTGGEETQYF. CDR3 nucleotide sequence: TGTGCCAGCAGCAAGACAGGGGGCGAGGAGACCCAGTACTTC.

The V call is TRBV28, the J call TRBJ2-6; possible D gene TRBD2, 5 bases. V was trimmed by 6 bases and J by 4 bases, leaving 10 bases between them. CDR3 length: 14 amino acids. Germline CDR1 is MDHEN and CDR2 is SYDVKM. The CDR3 is CASSLPGGANVLTF. The CDR3 nucleotides are TGTGCCAGCAGCTTGCCGGGGGGGGCCAACGTCCTGACTTTC.

The rearrangement joins TRBV14 to TRBJ1-4; possibly TRBD1 for D (5 bases). The CDR3 covers 13 residues. Trimming took off 4 bases at V and 6 bases at J, with 9 bases between the two ends. CDR1 SGHDN and CDR2 FVKESK come from the germline V gene. The CDR3 here is CASSPGGDEKLFF. CDR3 nucleotide sequence: TGTGCCAGCAGCCCCGGGGGAGATGAAAAACTGTTTTTT.

This clone showed up just a few times. The J gene is TRBJ1-1, the V gene TRBV5-1; no firm D call. The CDR3 extends over 14 amino acids. Germline loops: CDR1 SGHRS, CDR2 YFSETQ. V was cut by 2 bases and J by 6 bases, with 14 bases left in between. CDR3 amino acids: CASSFIGERPEAFF. In DNA, the CDR3 is TGCGCCAGCAGCTTTATCGGCGAGCGTCCTGAAGCTTTCTTT.

The V call is TRBV5-5, the J call TRBJ2-7, with D possibly TRBD1 on 7 matching bases. The CDR3 has 15 amino acids. V lost 5 bases, J lost 3 bases, and 18 bases lay in between. Germline CDR1 reads SGHKS; CDR2 reads YYEKEE (reference sequence). DNA of the CDR3: TGTGCCAGCAGGGAGGGGGCGGCACTGATCTACGAGCAGTACTTC. Its translation: CASREGAALIYEQYF.